This T cell receptor (beta chain) was captured in a study of CD8 T cells in ankylosing spondylitis. Study-wide results and caveats: Disease-linked clones were CD8+ and relatively rare in peripheral blood. As reported, disease-linked clones showed significant enrichment in matched ankylosing spondylitis synovial fluid. Previous work reported some of these motif variants in the synovial fluid and blood of reactive arthritis. Ankylosing spondylitis blood appeared to be characterized by a TCR beta motif of 7 to 9 highly homologous variants.

The CDR3 is 15 residues long. Trimming pared 2 bases from V and 2 bases from J, leaving 12 bases between. CDR1 is MNHNS and CDR2 is SASEGT in the germline V gene. Concerning this clonotype itself: Its antigen is undetermined.

TCRdb fed the 5' RACE reads into MiXCR, producing one record per CDR3 protein. Of hundreds of thousands of distinct CDR3 sequences in the sample, about 10% were seen once. V usage is TRBV6-1 and J usage is TRBJ2-5; D not certain. Sequenced material: blood, either unsorted or a sorted T cell fraction (not recorded which). This clonotype was sampled from a male donor with ankylosing spondylitis. The CDR3 reads CASSEYWIPQETQYF. CDR3 nucleotide sequence: TGTGCCAGCAGTGAATACTGGATTCCGCAAGAGACCCAGTACTTC.